The clone carrying this T cell receptor (beta chain) showed up many times. This specimen belongs to a study of T-cell reconstitution after alpha-beta-depleted transplantation in children. Losses at the gene ends were 6 bases for V and 6 bases for J; bases not matched to a gene: 15. The CDR3 is 15 residues long. CDR1 and CDR2 from the germline V gene are SGDLS and YYNGEE. Unique molecular identifiers featured in how the TCRbeta library was prepared. TCRdb re-called the PCR reads through MiXCR, storing one row per CDR3 protein. The data hold 200,000 to 250,000 distinct CDR3 sequences, with more than 10% observed a single time.

The TCR sequence derives from a human donor who donated a stem cell graft to a child with acute lymphoblastic leukemia. The V call is TRBV9, the J call TRBJ2-7; 7 bases line up with TRBD2. Here the sequenced sample was PBMCs from the stem cell graft donor, taken from the stem cell graft. The DNA for the CDR3 is TGTGCCAGCACGGCGAGACGCGGGGGTTTGGGCGAGCAGTACTTC. This gives the protein CASTARRGGLGEQYF.